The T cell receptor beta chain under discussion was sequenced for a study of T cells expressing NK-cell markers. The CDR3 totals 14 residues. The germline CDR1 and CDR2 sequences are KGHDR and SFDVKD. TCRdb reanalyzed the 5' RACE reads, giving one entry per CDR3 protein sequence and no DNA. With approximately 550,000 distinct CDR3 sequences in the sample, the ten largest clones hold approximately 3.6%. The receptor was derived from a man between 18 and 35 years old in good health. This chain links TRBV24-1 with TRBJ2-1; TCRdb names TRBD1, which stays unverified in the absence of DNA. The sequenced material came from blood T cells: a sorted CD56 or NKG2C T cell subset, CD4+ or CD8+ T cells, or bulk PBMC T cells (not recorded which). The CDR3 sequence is CATSDWAGLNEQFF.